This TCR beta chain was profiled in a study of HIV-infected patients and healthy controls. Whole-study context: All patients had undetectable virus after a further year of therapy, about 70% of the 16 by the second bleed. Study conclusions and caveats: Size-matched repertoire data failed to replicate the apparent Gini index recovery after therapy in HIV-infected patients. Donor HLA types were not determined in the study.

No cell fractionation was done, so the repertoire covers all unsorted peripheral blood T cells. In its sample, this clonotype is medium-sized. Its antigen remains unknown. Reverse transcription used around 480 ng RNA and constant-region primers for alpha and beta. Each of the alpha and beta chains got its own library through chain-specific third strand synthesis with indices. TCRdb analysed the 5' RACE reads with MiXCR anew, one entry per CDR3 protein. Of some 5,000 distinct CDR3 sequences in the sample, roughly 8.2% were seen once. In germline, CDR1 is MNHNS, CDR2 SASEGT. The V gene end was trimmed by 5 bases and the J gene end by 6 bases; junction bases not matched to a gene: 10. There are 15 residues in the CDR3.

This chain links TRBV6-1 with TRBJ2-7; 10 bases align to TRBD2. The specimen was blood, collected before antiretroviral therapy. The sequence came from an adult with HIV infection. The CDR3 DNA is TGTGCCAGCAGTCCACCTAGCGGGAGACCGGTCGAGCAGTACTTC. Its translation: CASSPPSGRPVEQYF.